This TCR beta chain originates from a study of identical twins' blood T cells (dated by TCRdb to 2013 to 2014). Study-level background: The roughly 12 libraries, six for the alpha chain and six for the beta chain, yielded about 50 million Illumina reads in total. To assess how genetics influences repertoire formation, the study used next-generation sequencing to compare the TCR alpha and beta chain repertoires of three pairs of monozygous twins.

The donors were six healthy women who made up three monozygous twin pairs. All three twin pairs had been reared together and were thought likely to have met the same infectious agents and vaccines. TCR cDNA libraries were prepared from RNA that had been isolated from peripheral blood mononuclear cells. What the research found in general, with its limitations: Looking at the most abundant TCRbeta clonotypes, every donor had more CDR3 sequences in common with her twin than with unrelated donors. Twin pairs were reported to be markedly more alike in V gene usage than unrelated donors were, even when looking at non-selected out-of-frame TCRbeta clonotypes. The number of shared CDR3 clonotypes between two donors was mainly determined by the product of their cloneset sizes, and twins did not clearly deviate from this trend. Environmental influences could not be excluded as an explanation for twin similarity, since twins were reared together. Validation by independent studies was stated to be required for the proposed role of the TCRalpha J segment in MHC recognition during thymic selection.

This clonotype has just one count. Its antigen is not yet known. No much larger clone is present one base from it, and per-base qualities are unavailable. A read on its own is weak evidence. The library was generated by 5' RACE. Data came from an Illumina Genome Analyzer IIx. RNA-based TCR cDNA libraries were prepared by a previously described protocol with several modifications. Sample-specific barcodes were introduced on both ends of each TCR cDNA library during cDNA synthesis and amplification to prevent cross-contamination. As for how the authors treated the data: Each individual had between about 100,000 and nearly 550,000 identified clonotypes, and each library contained roughly 2 to 3.6 million CDR3-containing reads. Reads with improper barcode index combinations were discarded, and clonesets were then built for each library with the MiTCR software. While assembling CDR3 clonotypes, MiTCR corrected PCR and sequencing errors and either filtered or rescued low-quality reads. Artificial out-of-frame clonotypes were removed by being mapped to in-frame sequences, with one indel in the CDR3 allowed. Similarity of V and J gene usage between donors was measured as Jensen-Shannon divergence divided by mean entropy. TCRdb trimmed the raw reads at Q25, called clones with MiXCR and kept productive beta chains. Rows matching on CDR3 protein sequence are summarized as one entry with the most common DNA and genes. For this entry, the V and J calls and clone size follow TCRdb and not the study's own pipeline. A total of 350,000 to 400,000 distinct CDR3 sequences appear in this sample, approximately 30% of them only once. The top ten clonotypes cover about 6% of the sample.

The receptor was derived from a woman between 18 and 49 years old in good health. Specimen: PBMCs.

This receptor has the CDR3 CATSSRGSHYGYTF. The nucleotide sequence is given as TGTGCCACCAGCTCCAGGGGGTCTCACTATGGCTACACCTTC. The chain employs TRBV15 and TRBJ1-2, with 7 bases matching TRBD1. Looking up the germline V gene (reference sequence) yields CDR1 LNHNV and CDR2 YYDKDF. Reading from cysteine to phenylalanine, the CDR3 counts 14 amino acids. Only CDR3 DNA is held: 42 bases, read in frame from base 1. Trimming removed 5 bases from V and 3 bases from J; the gene matches leave 6 bases unexplained.